The rows below give T cell receptor beta chains drawn from one sample of a study of blood T cells in healthy people across ages. Via MiXCR, TCRdb re-called the 5' RACE reads, giving one row per CDR3 protein. This table has about 680,000 distinct CDR3 sequences, 45% to 50% appearing once. The source material was blood. The receptors derive from a woman aged 60-75 years in good health. Each CDR3 is given without its conserved first and last residue. The D gene is left open where the match is weak.

cdr3_length	v_call	d_call	j_call	cdr3_aa
12	TRBV2	TRBD2	TRBJ2-7	ASSLGGRTYEQY
14	TRBV7-9	TRBD1	TRBJ1-2	ASSFLGTGVNYGYT
13	TRBV5-1	-	TRBJ1-2	ASSPETASTYGYT
12	TRBV28	-	TRBJ1-1	ASSLWVMNTEAF
12	TRBV11-2	-	TRBJ2-5	ASSPPGTYNEQY
11	TRBV29-1	-	TRBJ2-7	SVDGRDRYEQY
12	TRBV5-6	TRBD1	TRBJ1-1	ASSRTGWNTEAF
13	TRBV27	-	TRBJ1-2	ASSLNRYTPDGHT
12	TRBV7-2	-	TRBJ2-7	ASSLGRQYYEQY
12	TRBV20-1	-	TRBJ2-7	SARDRLSPYEQY
12	TRBV7-2	-	TRBJ1-6	ASSLESSNSPLH
12	TRBV12-3/TRBV12-4	-	TRBJ2-5	ASSFFSGVETQY
12	TRBV7-2	-	TRBJ2-7	ASSLGALKAEQY
13	TRBV25-1	-	-	ASSFRDTRSYEQY
10	TRBV12-3/TRBV12-4	-	-	ASREQGGEQY
12	TRBV29-1	-	TRBJ2-1	SVEIFRNNNEQF
14	TRBV5-1	TRBD2	TRBJ2-3	ASSLERAGSTDTQY
12	TRBV20-1	TRBD1	TRBJ2-3	SAVTGDGTDTQY
10	TRBV7-2	-	TRBJ2-7	ASSLSPYEQY
11	TRBV2	-	TRBJ2-2	ASREQNTGELF
14	TRBV7-2	-	-	ASSPVSWGRVNEQY
13	TRBV12-3/TRBV12-4	-	TRBJ2-5	ASSLFGLDKETQY
9	TRBV7-3	-	TRBJ1-1	ASSLGGRAF
11	TRBV20-1	TRBD2	-	SAVVAGVGEQY
12	TRBV4-3	-	TRBJ1-1	ASSHGYENTEAF
13	TRBV27	-	TRBJ2-7	ASSLGHSSSYEQY
12	TRBV29-1	TRBD2	TRBJ2-1	SVTGLAGSDEQF
12	TRBV27	-	TRBJ2-7	ASSSRGPHYEQY
10	TRBV29-1	-	TRBJ2-5	SVAGAQETQY
12	TRBV24-1	TRBD1	TRBJ2-2	ATGTAENTGELF
11	TRBV10-3	-	TRBJ2-5	ATALGGGETQY
14	TRBV12-3/TRBV12-4	-	TRBJ2-3	ASRPDSGRGTDTQY
14	TRBV2	TRBD2	TRBJ2-7	ASSENSGRSSYEQY
12	TRBV10-3	-	TRBJ1-2	AINPSGSLSGYT
13	TRBV20-1	-	TRBJ2-1	SASSPEGRGDEQF
14	TRBV5-1	TRBD2	TRBJ2-7	ASSLEPRAGSYEQY
11	TRBV2	-	TRBJ2-3	ASSLGGEDTQY
12	TRBV2	-	TRBJ2-1	ASSEGASFNEQF
13	TRBV6-6	-	TRBJ2-1	ASSSPSEGINEQF
13	TRBV9	-	TRBJ2-5	ASSVLGAAQETQY
11	TRBV9	-	TRBJ1-1	ASSVGQTTEAF
13	TRBV7-2	-	TRBJ1-2	ASSLDGGLGYGYT
11	TRBV7-3	-	-	ASSLSGMDEQY
12	TRBV14	-	TRBJ2-7	ASSPQGFSYEQY
13	TRBV6-1	-	TRBJ2-5	ASSEAGSLRETQY
11	TRBV29-1	-	TRBJ1-1	SGKTGADTEAF
11	TRBV4-3	-	TRBJ2-3	ASSQALGRAEY
11	TRBV6-2/TRBV6-3	-	TRBJ1-1	ASVDNMNTEAF
11	TRBV5-5	-	TRBJ2-7	ASSSYGAYEQY
11	TRBV20-1	TRBD2	TRBJ2-2	SARGANTGELF
14	TRBV24-1	-	TRBJ2-6	ATSDFNRAGANVLT